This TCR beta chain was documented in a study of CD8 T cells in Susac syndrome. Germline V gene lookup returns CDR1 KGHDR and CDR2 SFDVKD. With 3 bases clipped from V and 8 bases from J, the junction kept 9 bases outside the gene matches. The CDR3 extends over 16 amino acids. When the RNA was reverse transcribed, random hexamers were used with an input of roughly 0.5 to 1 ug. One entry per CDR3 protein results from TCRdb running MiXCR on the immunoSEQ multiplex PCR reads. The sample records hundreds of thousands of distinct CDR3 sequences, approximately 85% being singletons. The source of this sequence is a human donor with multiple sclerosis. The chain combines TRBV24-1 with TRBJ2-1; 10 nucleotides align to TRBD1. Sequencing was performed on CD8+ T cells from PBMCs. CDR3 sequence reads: CATSDPDRGQYDEQFF. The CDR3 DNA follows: TGTGCCACCAGTGATCCCGACAGGGGGCAGTACGATGAGCAGTTCTTC.